One sample yielded the 8 T cell receptor beta chains listed below, sequenced in a study of blood T cell repertoires in COVID-19 (dated by TCRdb to about 2020). Receptor amplification or capture employed the immunoSEQ multiplex PCR assay. Drawn from immuneACCESS, this table holds only the in-frame rearrangements with V and J called that TCRdb kept. Clones are partly lost; checked studies trace under half to an unresolved V gene and leave the rest unexplained. Within this sample are about 380,000 clones, with around nine tenths of them counted one time only. The ten largest clones add up to approximately 1.2% of the sample. Sequencing was done on a sample of PBMCs or T cells enriched from blood (not recorded which). Receptors were obtained from a woman under 30 who had recovered from COVID-19.

The chain employs TRBV9 and TRBJ2-3; D remains ambiguous. The V and J ends lost 3 bases and 7 bases respectively, with 18 bases between them. Germline lookup yields CDR1 SGDLS and CDR2 YYNGEE. The CDR3 extends over 15 amino acids. CDR3 DNA: TGTGCCAGCAGCGACCCTTTAGGAGCTCGGAATACGCAGTATTTT. The encoded protein is CASSDPLGARNTQYF.

The CDR3 here is CASSLRRLASYNEQFF. The CDR3 DNA is TGTGCCAGCAGCCTCCGTCGGCTAGCGTCGTACAATGAGCAGTTCTTC. The rearrangement uses TRBV7-2 and TRBJ2-1; D is perhaps TRBD2 (6 bases). V was shortened by 5 bases and J by 4 bases, with 18 bases between the two germline ends. Germline CDR1 reads SGHTA; CDR2 reads FQGNSA. The CDR3 extends over 16 amino acids. The entire variable domain, with the rest obtained from reference TRBV7-2 and TRBJ2-1, is as follows: GAGVSQSPSNKVTEKGKDVELRCDPISGHTALYWYRQSLGQGLEFLIYFQGNSAPDKSGLPSDRFSAERTGGSVSTLTIQRTQQEDSAVYLCASSLRRLASYNEQFFGPGTRLTVL.

The V and J genes are TRBV11-2 and TRBJ1-1; 7 nucleotides line up with TRBD1. In germline, CDR1 is SGHAT, CDR2 FQNNGV. V gave up 5 bases and J gave up 4 bases; unmatched junction bases: 10. The CDR3 runs 15 residues. The CDR3: CASSLRQGFGTEAFF. As DNA, the CDR3 is TGTGCCAGCAGCCTAAGACAGGGCTTCGGCACTGAAGCTTTCTTT.

The V call is TRBV15, the J call TRBJ2-1, with 9 bases matching TRBD2. J lost 6 bases, V lost 5 bases, and 8 bases had no gene match. Germline V lookup: CDR1 LNHNV, CDR2 YYDKDF (reference sequence). This CDR3 spans 15 amino acids. The CDR3 region has the DNA TGTGCCACCAGCGGCCTAGCGGGGCAACGCAATGAGCAGTTCTTC. This codes for CATSGLAGQRNEQFF.

The chain has TRBV3-1 (or the pseudogene TRBV3-2) and TRBJ1-2; D uncertain. Trimming pared 4 bases from V and 4 bases from J, leaving 7 bases between. The CDR3 contains 12 residues. The germline CDR1 and CDR2 sequences are LGHDT and YNNKEL (reference sequence). CDR3 loop: CASSPNSYGYTF. The CDR3 DNA is TGTGCCAGCAGCCCAAACAGCTATGGCTACACCTTC.

This rearrangement joins TRBV4-1 to TRBJ2-1, with TRBD1 identical over 7 bases. V dropped 3 bases and J dropped 2; count of bases not matched to a gene: 7. CDR3 length: 16 residues. CDR1 and CDR2 (germline): MGHRA, YSYEKL. The CDR3 is CASSHSRDSTYNEQFF. In DNA, the CDR3 is TGCGCCAGCAGCCATTCCCGGGACAGCACCTACAATGAGCAGTTCTTC.

This clone was recorded a few times. The chain couples TRBV5-8 to TRBJ1-4; 7 nucleotides align to TRBD1. Germline V CDR1 and CDR2: SGHTS, YDEGEE. After removal of 0 bases from V and 5 bases from J, the junction contained 4 bases not matched to a gene. This CDR3 contains 15 residues. The CDR3 nucleotides read TGTGCCAGCAGCTTGGTCGGCAGGGGGAATGAAAAACTGTTTTTT. This codes for CASSLVGRGNEKLFF. The variable domain in full, completed from reference TRBV5-8 and TRBJ1-4, reads EAGVTQSPTHLIKTRGQQATLRCSPISGHTSVYWYQQALGLGLQFLLWYDEGEERNRGNFPPRFSGRQFPNYSSELNVNALELEDSALYLCASSLVGRGNEKLFFGSGTQLSVL.

This clone was counted only a few times. V is TRBV2 and J is TRBJ1-1, with TRBD1 as a possible D gene (6 bases). From germline, CDR1 is SNHLY and CDR2 FYNNEI. V lost 7 bases to trimming and J lost 2 bases, with 14 bases between them. This CDR3 has 14 residues. CDR3 bases: TGTGCCAGCATATGGTCAGGGGTTAACACTGAAGCTTTCTTT. Translated: CASIWSGVNTEAFF.